This note documents a single T cell receptor beta chain sequence. Its antigen is not known. This sample is drawn from a study of cytomegalovirus exposure and HLA in healthy donors. Study-level results: Analyzed later, most CMV-associated TCR beta chains appeared HLA-restricted.

The study ran its PCR with 60 Vbeta and 13 Jbeta primers. The assay was immunoSEQ multiplex PCR, and TCRdb's table has in-frame clones only and misses some. The sample table includes about 200,000 clones. The sequence came from a man aged 30 to 39 in good health and CMV-seronegative. Sequencing input: PBMCs.

CDR3: CASSLVSRGQDGYTF. The CDR3 DNA follows: TGCGCCAGCAGCTTGGTGTCCAGGGGGCAGGATGGCTACACCTTC. This chain uses TRBV5-1 with TRBJ1-2, with 8 bases aligning to TRBD1. CDR3 length equals 15 residues. CDR1 and CDR2 (germline): SGHRS, YFSETQ. Losses at the gene ends were 0 bases for V and 6 bases for J; bases not matched to a gene: 7.